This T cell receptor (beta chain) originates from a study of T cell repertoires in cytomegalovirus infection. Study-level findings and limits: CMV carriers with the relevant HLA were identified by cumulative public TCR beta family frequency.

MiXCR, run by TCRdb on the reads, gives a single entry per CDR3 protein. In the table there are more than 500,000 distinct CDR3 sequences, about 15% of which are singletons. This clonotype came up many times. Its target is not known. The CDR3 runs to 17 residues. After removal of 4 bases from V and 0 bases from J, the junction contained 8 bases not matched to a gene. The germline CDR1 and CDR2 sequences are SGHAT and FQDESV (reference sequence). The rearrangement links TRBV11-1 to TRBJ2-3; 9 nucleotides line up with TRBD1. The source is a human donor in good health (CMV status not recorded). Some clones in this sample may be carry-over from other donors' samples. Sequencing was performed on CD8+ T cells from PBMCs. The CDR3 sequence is CASSSLTGGGSTDTQYF. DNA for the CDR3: TGTGCCAGCAGCTCGCTCACAGGGGGCGGCAGCACAGATACGCAGTATTTT. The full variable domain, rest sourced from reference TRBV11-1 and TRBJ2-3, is EAEVAQSPRYKITEKSQAVAFWCDPISGHATLYWYRQILGQGPELLVQFQDESVVDDSQLPKDRFSAERLKGVDSTLKIQPAELGDSAMYLCASSSLTGGGSTDTQYFGPGTRLTVL.